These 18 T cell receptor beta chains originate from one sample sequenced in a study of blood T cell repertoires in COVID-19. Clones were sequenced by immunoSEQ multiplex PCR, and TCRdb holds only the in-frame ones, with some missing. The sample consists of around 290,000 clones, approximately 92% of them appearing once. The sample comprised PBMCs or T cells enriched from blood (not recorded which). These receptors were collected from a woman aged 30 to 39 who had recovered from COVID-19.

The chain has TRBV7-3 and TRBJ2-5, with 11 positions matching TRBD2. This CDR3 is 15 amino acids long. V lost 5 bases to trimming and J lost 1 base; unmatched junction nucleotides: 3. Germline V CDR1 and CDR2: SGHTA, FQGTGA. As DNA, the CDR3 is TGTGCCAGCAGCCTAGCGGGAGGATCCCAAGAGACCCAGTACTTC. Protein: CASSLAGGSQETQYF.

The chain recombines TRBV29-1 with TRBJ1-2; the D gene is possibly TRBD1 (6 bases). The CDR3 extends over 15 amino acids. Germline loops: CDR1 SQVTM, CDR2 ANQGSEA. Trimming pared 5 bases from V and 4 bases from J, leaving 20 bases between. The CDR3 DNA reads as TGCAGCGTTCCCAAAGACGACAGGCGACCCTATGGCTACACCTTC. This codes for CSVPKDDRRPYGYTF. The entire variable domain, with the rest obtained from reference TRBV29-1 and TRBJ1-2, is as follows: SAVISQKPSRDICQRGTSLTIQCQVDSQVTMMFWYRQQPGQSLTLIATANQGSEATYESGFVIDKFPISRPNLTFSTLTVSNMSPEDSSIYLCSVPKDDRRPYGYTFGSGTRLTVV.

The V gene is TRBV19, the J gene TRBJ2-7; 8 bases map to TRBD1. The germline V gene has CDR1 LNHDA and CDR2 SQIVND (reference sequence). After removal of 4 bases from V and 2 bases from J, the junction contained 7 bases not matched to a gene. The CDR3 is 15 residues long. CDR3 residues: CASSTSGTGPYEQYF. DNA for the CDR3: TGTGCCAGTAGTACCTCCGGGACAGGCCCCTACGAGCAGTACTTC.

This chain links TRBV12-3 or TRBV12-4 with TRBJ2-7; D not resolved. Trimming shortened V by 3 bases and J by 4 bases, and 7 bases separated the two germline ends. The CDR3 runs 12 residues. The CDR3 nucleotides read TGTGCCAGCAGTTTCGGTTCTTACGAGCAGTACTTC. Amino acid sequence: CASSFGSYEQYF.

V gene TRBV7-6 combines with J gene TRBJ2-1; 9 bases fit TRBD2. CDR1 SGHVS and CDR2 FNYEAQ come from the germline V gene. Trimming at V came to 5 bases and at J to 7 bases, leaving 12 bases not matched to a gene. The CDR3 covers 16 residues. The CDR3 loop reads CASSLMGLATGNEQFF. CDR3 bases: TGTGCCAGCAGCCTAATGGGACTAGCCACGGGGAATGAGCAGTTCTTC.

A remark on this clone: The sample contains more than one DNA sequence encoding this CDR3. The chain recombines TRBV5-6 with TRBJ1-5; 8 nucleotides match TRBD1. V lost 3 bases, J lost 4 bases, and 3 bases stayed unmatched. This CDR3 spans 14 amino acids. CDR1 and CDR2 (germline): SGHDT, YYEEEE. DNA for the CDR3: TGTGCCAGCAGCTCTACAGGGGGGAATCAGCCCCAGCATTTT. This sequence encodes CASSSTGGNQPQHF.

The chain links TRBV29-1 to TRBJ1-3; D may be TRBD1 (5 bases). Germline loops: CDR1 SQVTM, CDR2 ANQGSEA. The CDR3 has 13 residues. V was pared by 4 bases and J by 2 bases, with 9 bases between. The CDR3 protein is CSVARGAGNTIYF. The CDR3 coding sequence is TGCAGCGTTGCTCGGGGGGCTGGAAACACCATATATTTT.

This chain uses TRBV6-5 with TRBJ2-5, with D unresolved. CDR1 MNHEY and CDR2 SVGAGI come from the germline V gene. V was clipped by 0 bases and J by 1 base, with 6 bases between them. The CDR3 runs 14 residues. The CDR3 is CASSYSRSQETQYF. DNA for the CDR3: TGTGCCAGCAGTTACTCGAGGTCCCAAGAGACCCAGTACTTC.

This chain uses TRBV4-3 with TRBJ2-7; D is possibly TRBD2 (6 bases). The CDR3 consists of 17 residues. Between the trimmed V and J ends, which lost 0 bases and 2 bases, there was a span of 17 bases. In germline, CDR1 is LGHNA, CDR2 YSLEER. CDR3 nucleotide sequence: TGCGCCAGCAGCCAAGAGCTGGGACTCTTCAATCCCTACGAGCAGTACTTC. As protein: CASSQELGLFNPYEQYF.

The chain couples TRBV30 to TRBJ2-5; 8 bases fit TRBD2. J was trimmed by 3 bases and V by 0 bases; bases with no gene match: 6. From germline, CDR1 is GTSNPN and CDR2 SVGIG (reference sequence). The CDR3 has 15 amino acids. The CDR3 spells CAWSVRGGTKETQYF. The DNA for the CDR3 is TGTGCCTGGAGTGTACGGGGGGGCACTAAAGAGACCCAGTACTTC.

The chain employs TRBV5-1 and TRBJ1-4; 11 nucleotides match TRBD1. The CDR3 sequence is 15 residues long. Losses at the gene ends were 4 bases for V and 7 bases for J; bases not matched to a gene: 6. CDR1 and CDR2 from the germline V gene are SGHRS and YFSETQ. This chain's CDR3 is CASSRTGTGGEKLFF. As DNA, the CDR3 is TGCGCCAGCAGCAGAACCGGGACAGGGGGTGAAAAACTGTTTTTT.

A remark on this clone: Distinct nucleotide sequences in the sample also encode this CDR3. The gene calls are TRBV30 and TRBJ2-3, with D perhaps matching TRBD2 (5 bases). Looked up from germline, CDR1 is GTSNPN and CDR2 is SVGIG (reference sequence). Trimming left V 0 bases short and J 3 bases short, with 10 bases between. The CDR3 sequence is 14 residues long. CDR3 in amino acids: CAWSVRGSTDTQYF. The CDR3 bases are TGTGCCTGGAGTGTTAGAGGGAGTACAGATACGCAGTATTTT.

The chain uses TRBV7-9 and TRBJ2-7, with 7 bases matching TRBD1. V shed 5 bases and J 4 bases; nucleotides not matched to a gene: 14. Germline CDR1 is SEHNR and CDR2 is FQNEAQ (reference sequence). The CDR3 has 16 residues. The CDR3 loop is CASSPGRGQFIYEQYF. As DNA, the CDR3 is TGTGCCAGCAGCCCCGGCCGGGGACAGTTTATTTACGAGCAGTACTTC.

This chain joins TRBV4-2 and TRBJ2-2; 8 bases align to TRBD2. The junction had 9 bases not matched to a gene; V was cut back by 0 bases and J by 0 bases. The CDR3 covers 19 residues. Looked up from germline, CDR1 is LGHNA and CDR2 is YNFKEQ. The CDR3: CASSQDWAAGASNTGELFF. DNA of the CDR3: TGTGCCAGCAGCCAAGATTGGGCAGCGGGAGCTTCGAACACCGGGGAGCTGTTTTTT.

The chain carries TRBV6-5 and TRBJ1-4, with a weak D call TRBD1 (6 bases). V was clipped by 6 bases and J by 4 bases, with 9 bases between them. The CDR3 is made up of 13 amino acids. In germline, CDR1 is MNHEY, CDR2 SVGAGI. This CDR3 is CASRRQDNEKLFF. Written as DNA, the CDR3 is TGTGCCAGCAGGAGACAGGATAATGAAAAACTGTTTTTT.

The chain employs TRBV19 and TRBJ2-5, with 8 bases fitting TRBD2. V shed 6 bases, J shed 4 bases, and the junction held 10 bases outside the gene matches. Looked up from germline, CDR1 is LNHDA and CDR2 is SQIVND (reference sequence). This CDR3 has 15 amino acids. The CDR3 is CASSEQTSDRETQYF. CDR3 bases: TGTGCCAGTAGCGAGCAGACTAGCGATCGAGAGACCCAGTACTTC.

CDR3 sequence reads: CASSSGTGEFF. The CDR3 DNA reads TGTGCCAGCAGCTCTGGGACAGGCGAGTTCTTC. The V call is TRBV11-3, the J call TRBJ2-1; 8 bases are a match to TRBD1. Germline CDR1 reads SGHNT; CDR2 reads YENEEA. J lost 14 bases, V lost 4 bases, and 4 bases had no gene match. The CDR3 has 11 amino acids.

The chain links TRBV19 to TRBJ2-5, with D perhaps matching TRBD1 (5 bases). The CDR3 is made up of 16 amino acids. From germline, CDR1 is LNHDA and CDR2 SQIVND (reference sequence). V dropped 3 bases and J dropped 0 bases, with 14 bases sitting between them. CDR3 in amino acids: CASSMGPAQYQETQYF. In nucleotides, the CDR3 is TGTGCCAGTAGTATGGGGCCAGCTCAGTACCAAGAGACCCAGTACTTC.